This TCR beta chain was profiled in a study of shared clonotypes between healthy human individuals. Study results and caveats: Clonotypes shared by all four sorted-subset donors had higher generation probabilities than non-shared clonotypes. Researchers sampled blood only, noting tissue repertoires likely differ.

Original data processing: ImmunoSEQ output held junction-only sequences without quality scores, so filtering differed. Profiling relied on immunoSEQ multiplex PCR, and the TCRdb table lists in-frame clones only, not all of them. V and J calls and clone size are copied from that table; D and trimming were computed from the DNA. The data show about 580,000 clones, 98% seen once. In regard to this clone: Its target is unknown.

V was clipped by 6 bases and J by 2 bases; unmatched bases: 8. The CDR3 covers 15 residues. The germline V gene encodes CDR1 SEHNR and CDR2 FQNEAQ (reference sequence). As defined, naive CD8 cells were CD45RO-negative and positively selected for CCR7, with terminally differentiated effector memory CD45RA+ cells excluded. The chain employs TRBV7-9 and TRBJ2-7; 9 nucleotides match TRBD2. The sample comprised naive CD8+ T cells sorted from blood. The receptor was isolated from a man aged 30 to 45 in good health. The CDR3 coding sequence is TGTGCCAGCAGTCGAGGGGCGGGAGGGACCTACGAGCAGTACTTC. Its translation: CASSRGAGGTYEQYF.